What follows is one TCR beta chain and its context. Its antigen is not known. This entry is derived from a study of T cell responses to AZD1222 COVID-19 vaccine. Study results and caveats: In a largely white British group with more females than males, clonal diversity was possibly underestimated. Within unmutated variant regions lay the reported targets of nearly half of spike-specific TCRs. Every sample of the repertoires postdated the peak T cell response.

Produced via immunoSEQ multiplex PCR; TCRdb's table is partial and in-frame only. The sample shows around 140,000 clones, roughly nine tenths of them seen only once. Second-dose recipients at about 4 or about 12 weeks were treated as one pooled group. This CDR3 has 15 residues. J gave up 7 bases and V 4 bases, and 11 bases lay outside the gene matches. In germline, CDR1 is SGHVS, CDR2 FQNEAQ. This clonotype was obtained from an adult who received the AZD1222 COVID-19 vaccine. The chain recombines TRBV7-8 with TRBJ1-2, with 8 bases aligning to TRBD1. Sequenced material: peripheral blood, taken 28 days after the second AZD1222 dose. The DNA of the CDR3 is TGTGCCAGCAGCTCATTACGGGACAGGAGCTTTGGCTACACCTTC. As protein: CASSSLRDRSFGYTF.